The rows below give T cell receptor beta chains drawn from one sample of a study of T cell responses to AZD1222 COVID-19 vaccine. The table came from immunoSEQ multiplex PCR; TCRdb's copy has only in-frame clones and leaves some out. Found here are under 50,000 clones, just over 85% of them singletons; the top ten hold around a quarter. The sequences come from peripheral blood, collected 28 days after the second dose of the MenACWY control vaccine. The receptors shown here come from an adult who received the MenACWY meningococcal vaccine as a control. The CDR3 runs from the conserved cysteine through the conserved F or W. The D gene is left open where the match is weak. Size values are once, few and many counts, or a class for expanded clones, and some rows have none.

V	J	size	D	CDR3	DNA
TRBV15	TRBJ2-7	NA	TRBD2	CATSRERAGNYEQYF	TGTGCCACCAGCAGAGAACGAGCGGGAAATTACGAGCAGTACTTC
TRBV7-3	TRBJ2-3	NA	NA	CASSPVDGAGDTQYF	TGTGCCAGCAGTCCGGTGGATGGGGCCGGAGATACGCAGTATTTT
TRBV10-1	TRBJ2-7	NA	NA	CASRSGSYEQYF	TGCGCCAGCAGGAGCGGCTCCTACGAGCAGTACTTC
TRBV27	TRBJ1-1	NA	NA	CASSSLLGANTEAFF	TGTGCCAGCAGTTCACTCCTGGGGGCGAACACTGAAGCTTTCTTT
TRBV3-1/TRBV3-2	TRBJ1-1	NA	NA	CASSPVPRGGAFF	TGTGCCAGCAGCCCCGTCCCCCGCGGGGGAGCTTTCTTT
TRBV27	TRBJ2-3	NA	NA	CASSLMGGVGTEGRGDTQYF	TGTGCCAGCAGTTTAATGGGGGGCGTTGGGACAGAGGGTAGGGGAGATACGCAGTATTTT
TRBV7-6	TRBJ2-7	NA	TRBD1	CASSRTGGAGYEQYF	TGTGCCAGCAGCCGTACAGGGGGCGCGGGGTACGAGCAGTACTTC
TRBV7-9	TRBJ1-1	NA	NA	CASSNSGRTQNTEAFF	TGTGCCAGCAGCAATTCTGGGAGGACCCAAAACACTGAAGCTTTCTTT
TRBV10-3	TRBJ2-2	NA	NA	CAISDWGLVTGELFF	TGTGCCATCAGTGATTGGGGGCTCGTCACCGGGGAGCTGTTTTTT
TRBV6-2/TRBV6-3	TRBJ2-2	NA	TRBD2	CASSAPSGSFTGELFF	TGTGCCAGCAGTGCCCCTAGCGGGAGTTTCACCGGGGAGCTGTTTTTT
TRBV5-1	TRBJ2-7	NA	TRBD1	CASNHRGLGEKQYF	TGCGCCAGCAACCACAGGGGGCTGGGAGAAAAGCAGTACTTC
TRBV13	TRBJ2-5	NA	NA	CASSLGTRDETQYF	TGTGCCAGCAGCTTAGGGACAAGGGACGAGACCCAGTACTTC
TRBV20-1	TRBJ2-3	NA	NA	CSASGRGVTDTQYF	TGCAGTGCTAGTGGCAGGGGGGTCACAGATACGCAGTATTTT
TRBV7-9	TRBJ2-7	NA	TRBD2	CASGSGRAYEQYF	TGTGCCAGCGGGAGCGGGAGGGCCTACGAGCAGTACTTC
TRBV7-9	TRBJ2-5	NA	TRBD2	CASSPGQRASGEETQYF	TGTGCCAGCAGCCCGGGACAGAGGGCTAGCGGGGAAGAGACCCAGTACTTC
TRBV6-1	TRBJ1-4	few	TRBD1	CASSDGQGGGEKLFF	TGTGCCAGCAGTGACGGACAGGGGGGCGGTGAAAAACTGTTTTTT
TRBV3-1/TRBV3-2	TRBJ2-7	NA	NA	CASSQALPYEQYF	TGTGCCAGCAGCCAAGCCCTTCCCTACGAGCAGTACTTC
TRBV6-5	TRBJ2-1	NA	NA	CASSYTGENNEQFF	TGTGCCAGCAGTTACACGGGAGAGAACAATGAGCAGTTCTTC
TRBV19	TRBJ1-2	NA	NA	CASRLAPETTNYGYTF	TGTGCCAGTAGGCTGGCTCCAGAAACGACTAACTATGGCTACACCTTC
TRBV30	TRBJ1-2	NA	NA	CAWSVRGALGYTF	TGTGCCTGGAGTGTACGCGGGGCCTTAGGCTACACCTTC
TRBV5-6	TRBJ2-7	NA	NA	CASSPGKTAVYEQYF	TGTGCCAGCAGCCCCGGTAAGACAGCGGTATACGAGCAGTACTTC
TRBV7-9	TRBJ2-7	NA	NA	CASSLTDFSYEQYF	TGTGCCAGCAGCTTAACCGATTTTTCCTACGAGCAGTACTTC
TRBV27	TRBJ2-7	NA	TRBD1	CASSPRRDRGDYEQYF	TGTGCCAGCAGTCCGCGCCGGGACAGGGGGGACTACGAGCAGTACTTC
TRBV28	TRBJ1-1	NA	NA	CASSKIQELNTEAFF	TGTGCCAGCAGTAAAATACAGGAATTAAACACTGAAGCTTTCTTT
TRBV4-1	TRBJ2-4	few	NA	CASSHNGEYAKNIQYF	TGCGCCAGCAGCCATAACGGAGAATATGCCAAAAACATTCAGTACTTC
TRBV5-1	TRBJ1-1	few	NA	CASSWGRGEAFF	TGCGCCAGCAGCTGGGGCCGGGGTGAAGCTTTCTTT
TRBV6-5	TRBJ2-7	NA	TRBD2	CASSFTSGSSYEQYF	TGTGCCAGCAGTTTCACTAGCGGGAGCTCCTACGAGCAGTACTTC
TRBV28	TRBJ2-7	NA	TRBD2	CASRAREAGPYEQYF	TGTGCCAGCAGGGCGCGAGAAGCGGGGCCCTACGAGCAGTACTTC
TRBV6-4	TRBJ2-2	NA	NA	CASSDSQGNTGELFF	TGTGCCAGCAGTGACTCACAGGGGAACACCGGGGAGCTGTTTTTT
TRBV6-5	TRBJ1-3	NA	NA	CASSQRGSVGNTIYF	TGTGCCAGCAGCCAAAGGGGGTCCGTCGGAAACACCATATATTTT
TRBV9	TRBJ1-1	once	TRBD1	CASSAGGYTEAFF	TGTGCCAGCAGCGCAGGGGGCTACACTGAAGCTTTCTTT
TRBV5-4	TRBJ2-5	NA	TRBD2	CASSLVSGRGETQYF	TGTGCCAGCAGCTTGGTGAGCGGGAGAGGGGAGACCCAGTACTTC
TRBV29-1	TRBJ2-2	NA	NA	CSVGDYPGELFF	TGCAGCGTTGGAGACTACCCCGGGGAGCTGTTTTTT
TRBV9	TRBJ2-3	NA	TRBD2	CASSVGVSGSGADTQYF	TGTGCCAGCAGCGTAGGAGTTAGCGGGAGTGGGGCAGATACGCAGTATTTT
TRBV5-1	TRBJ2-2	NA	NA	CASSLGGQATGELFF	TGCGCCAGCAGCTTGGGGGGACAAGCCACCGGGGAGCTGTTTTTT
TRBV27	TRBJ2-1	NA	TRBD1	CASSLPGQPNEQFF	TGTGCCAGCAGTCTCCCGGGACAGCCCAATGAGCAGTTCTTC
TRBV30	TRBJ2-1	NA	TRBD2	CAQTSGRKNEQFF	TGTGCCCAGACTAGCGGGAGAAAGAATGAGCAGTTCTTC
TRBV9	TRBJ1-4	NA	NA	CASSPRQDSNEKLFF	TGTGCCAGCAGCCCTAGACAGGACTCTAATGAAAAACTGTTTTTT
TRBV19	TRBJ2-7	NA	TRBD1	CASSIGTGHYEQYF	TGTGCCAGTAGTATTGGGACAGGACACTACGAGCAGTACTTC
TRBV7-9	TRBJ2-6	NA	TRBD1	CASSTTGDGANVLTF	TGTGCCAGCAGCACCACAGGGGATGGGGCCAACGTCCTGACTTTC
TRBV2	TRBJ2-1	NA	NA	CASSKGLRGEQFF	TGTGCCAGCAGTAAGGGCCTCAGGGGTGAGCAGTTCTTC
TRBV19	TRBJ2-2	NA	NA	CASSSPGQSNTGELFF	TGTGCCAGTAGTTCGCCGGGGCAATCGAACACCGGGGAGCTGTTTTTT
TRBV5-4	TRBJ2-1	once	TRBD2	CASSMGLAGYSYNEQFF	TGTGCCAGCAGCATGGGACTAGCGGGGTACTCCTACAATGAGCAGTTCTTC
TRBV21-1	TRBJ2-7	NA	NA	CASSKRTSGRFYEQYF	TGTGCCAGCAGCAAACGGACTAGCGGAAGGTTCTACGAGCAGTACTTC